These 31 T cell receptor beta chains originate from one sample sequenced in a study of cytomegalovirus exposure and HLA in healthy donors. PCR used 60 Vbeta primers and 13 Jbeta primers. Assay used: immunoSEQ multiplex PCR; TCRdb lists only in-frame clones, some missing. The table has some 180,000 clones, roughly 80% seen once. The sequencing input was PBMCs. The receptors stem from a female donor in good health and CMV-seronegative.

The chain is built from TRBV30 and TRBJ1-6; 10 bases align to TRBD1. Germline V gene sequence: CDR1 GTSNPN, CDR2 SVGIG (reference sequence). The length of the CDR3 is 17 residues. V dropped 0 bases and J dropped 7; count of bases not matched to a gene: 9. The CDR3 is CAWSVRGPGQGNSPLHF. The CDR3, as DNA: TGTGCCTGGAGTGTAAGGGGACCGGGACAGGGGAATTCACCCCTCCACTTT.

The sample holds one count of this clone. An end of the junction differs from the germline gene, which may be a read error. The CDR3 coding sequence is TGTTCCAGCACCTCGAGGCGGGGGGAGCTGTTTTTT. Protein sequence: CSSTSRRGELFF. The chain joins TRBV7-9 to TRBJ2-2; D call uncertain. Germline lookup yields CDR1 SEHNR and CDR2 FQNEAQ (reference sequence). The CDR3 spans 12 residues.

This chain links TRBV5-8 with TRBJ2-3, with a weak D call TRBD1 (5 bases). The CDR3 is 17 residues long. From germline, CDR1 is SGHTS and CDR2 YDEGEE. Trimming took off 0 bases at V and 8 bases at J, with 22 bases between the two ends. The CDR3 protein is CASSLAGWQGAFVTQYF. The CDR3 region has the DNA TGTGCCAGCAGCTTGGCAGGATGGCAGGGTGCGTTTGTTACGCAGTATTTT.

The rearrangement joins TRBV2 to TRBJ1-2; TRBD1 agrees at 9 bases. This CDR3 contains 14 residues. V shed 4 bases and J 7 bases; nucleotides not matched to a gene: 7. CDR1 and CDR2 (germline): SNHLY, FYNNEI. CDR3 nucleotides: TGTGCCAGCAGTGCCGACAGGGGGGTCGGTGGCTACACCTTC. Protein product: CASSADRGVGGYTF.

The gene calls are TRBV10-3 and TRBJ1-2, with TRBD1 as a possible D gene (5 bases). Trimming left V 11 bases short and J 8 bases short, with 15 bases between. CDR1 and CDR2 from the germline V gene are ENHRY and SYGVKD. This CDR3 comprises 11 residues. CDR3 loop: CASWGGKGYTF. The CDR3 DNA is TGTGCCTCCTGGGGGGGGAAGGGCTACACCTTC.

This clone was observed a few times. The gene calls are TRBV5-1 and TRBJ1-1, with a tentative D call TRBD1 (6 bases). With 3 bases removed from V and 4 bases from J, the gap between germline ends came to 10 bases. The V gene's germline CDR1 is SGHRS and CDR2 YFSETQ. The CDR3 sequence is 13 residues long. The CDR3: CASSSTGSTEAFF. The CDR3 DNA sequence: TGCGCCAGCAGCTCGACAGGTAGCACTGAAGCTTTCTTT.

Points on this clone: The sample has other DNA sequences that encode this CDR3 too. This chain joins TRBV27 and TRBJ2-7; 8 bases match TRBD2. The junction had 2 bases not matched to a gene; V was cut back by 2 bases and J by 2 bases. This CDR3 contains 14 residues. CDR1 is MNHEY and CDR2 is SMNVEV in the germline V gene (reference sequence). DNA for the CDR3: TGTGCCAGCAGTTTAGCGGGAGGACCCTACGAGCAGTACTTC. Protein product: CASSLAGGPYEQYF.

This chain joins TRBV6-5 and TRBJ1-1; D might be TRBD1 (6 bases). The V end lost 6 bases, the J end lost 0 bases, and 11 bases lay between the germline ends. The CDR3 is 14 residues long. Germline V gene data show CDR1 as MNHEY and CDR2 as SVGAGI. The DNA of the CDR3 is TGTGCCAGCAGCTACGGACAGCTGAACACTGAAGCTTTCTTT. Translation gives CASSYGQLNTEAFF.

CDR3 sequence reads: CASSQDRGTEAFF. The CDR3 nucleotides are TGTGCCAGTAGTCAGGACAGGGGCACTGAAGCTTTCTTT. V gene TRBV19 combines with J gene TRBJ1-1; 9 bases fit TRBD1. Trimming removed 5 bases from V and 4 bases from J; junction bases left unmatched: 2. Germline CDR1 is LNHDA and CDR2 is SQIVND (reference sequence). The CDR3 loop spans 13 amino acids.

The genes are TRBV9 and TRBJ2-7, with 9 bases lining up with TRBD1. After removal of 3 bases from V and 4 bases from J, the junction contained 5 bases not matched to a gene. CDR3 length equals 14 residues. In germline, CDR1 is SGDLS, CDR2 YYNGEE. The CDR3 reads CASSAGTGFYEQYF. For the CDR3, the DNA is TGTGCCAGCAGCGCCGGGACAGGGTTTTACGAGCAGTACTTC.

The V gene is TRBV30, the J gene TRBJ2-1; D is unclear. This CDR3 comprises 12 residues. Germline V lookup: CDR1 GTSNPN, CDR2 SVGIG (reference sequence). With 2 bases removed from V and 7 bases from J, the gap between germline ends came to 9 bases. CDR3 DNA sequence: TGTGCCTGGAGTATACAGTTGAATGAGCAGTTCTTC. It is translated as CAWSIQLNEQFF.

The chain has TRBV9 and TRBJ2-5; the D is unclear. Trimming removed 3 bases from V and 2 bases from J, with 8 bases in between. In germline, CDR1 is SGDLS, CDR2 YYNGEE. CDR3 size: 13 residues. In DNA form, the CDR3 reads TGTGCCAGCAGCGCCCGCCTACAAGAGACCCAGTACTTC. Its translation: CASSARLQETQYF.

The rearrangement uses TRBV7-9 and TRBJ1-1; D is uncertain. CDR1 and CDR2 (germline): SEHNR, FQNEAQ (reference sequence). This CDR3 comprises 13 residues. V was clipped by 10 bases and J by 5 bases, with 17 bases between them. This chain's CDR3 is CATLEEERTEAFF. DNA for the CDR3: TGTGCCACCCTGGAGGAGGAGAGGACTGAAGCTTTCTTT.

The chain employs TRBV7-9 and TRBJ2-3; no clear D gene. Deletions cut 2 bases from V and 1 base from J, with 7 bases between. The CDR3 sequence is 14 residues long. CDR1 is SEHNR and CDR2 is FQNEAQ in the germline V gene (reference sequence). The CDR3 sequence: CASSLPSGTDTQYF. The DNA for the CDR3 is TGTGCCAGCAGCTTACCCTCTGGCACAGATACGCAGTATTTT.

V is TRBV14 and J is TRBJ1-1, with D possibly TRBD1 on 5 matching bases. CDR1 and CDR2 from the germline V gene are SGHDN and FVKESK. Trimming removed 1 base at V and 4 bases at J, with 16 bases between. The CDR3 contains 16 residues. CDR3 region: CASSQGLARVGTEAFF. In DNA form, the CDR3 reads TGTGCCAGCAGCCAAGGTTTAGCCAGGGTCGGCACTGAAGCTTTCTTT.

The table lists this clone with a count of one. The V gene is TRBV2, the J gene TRBJ2-2; 7 bases line up with TRBD1. V dropped 6 bases and J dropped 0; count of bases not matched to a gene: 4. Per the germline V gene, CDR1 is SNHLY and CDR2 is FYNNEI. The CDR3 runs 15 residues. The CDR3 bases are TGTGCCAGCAGGAGGGACAGAGCGAACACCGGGGAGCTGTTTTTT. As protein: CASRRDRANTGELFF.

The chain uses TRBV5-1 and TRBJ1-3; D unclear. The CDR3 length is 16 residues. Trimming took off 2 bases at V and 0 bases at J, with 12 bases between the two ends. Germline-derived CDR1 and CDR2 are SGHRS and YFSETQ. The DNA for the CDR3 is TGCGCCAGCAGCTTAACCGGGGTGAGCTCTGGAAACACCATATATTTT. This codes for CASSLTGVSSGNTIYF.

The V gene is TRBV11-3, the J gene TRBJ2-1, with D unclear. CDR1 is SGHNT, CDR2 YENEEA, per germline. V was pared by 8 bases and J by 5 bases, with 16 bases between. This CDR3 has 14 amino acids. In DNA form, the CDR3 reads TGTGCCAGCTCCCCCGGCGGCTCTAACAATGAGCAGTTCTTC. Its translation: CASSPGGSNNEQFF.

This clone has only a few counts. The genes are TRBV7-2 and TRBJ2-1; perhaps TRBD1 as D (6 bases). The CDR3 runs 14 residues. The germline V gene encodes CDR1 SGHTA and CDR2 FQGNSA. V lost 2 bases and J 4 bases, leaving 9 bases between the germline ends. The CDR3 reads CASSLLGQYNEQFF. CDR3 DNA: TGTGCCAGCAGCTTACTGGGACAATACAATGAGCAGTTCTTC.

This chain connects TRBV7-9 to TRBJ2-7, with 8 bases fitting TRBD1. There are 15 residues in the CDR3. Germline V gene lookup returns CDR1 SEHNR and CDR2 FQNEAQ (reference sequence). V was pared by 5 bases and J by 5 bases, with 11 bases of the junction left unmatched. DNA for the CDR3: TGTGCCAGCAGCGCTCGACAGGGGTCCCTGAACGAGCAGTACTTC. Protein: CASSARQGSLNEQYF. Using reference TRBV7-9 and TRBJ2-7 for the parts outside the CDR3, the full variable domain is DTGVSQNPRHKITKRGQNVTFRCDPISEHNRLYWYRQTLGQGPEFLTYFQNEAQLEKSRLLSDRFSAERPKGSFSTLEIQRTEQGDSAMYLCASSARQGSLNEQYFGPGTRLTVT.

This clone has a single count. This chain joins TRBV28 and TRBJ2-1, with TRBD1 as a possible D gene (6 bases). Trimming left V 3 bases short and J 7 bases short, with 19 bases between. From germline, CDR1 is MDHEN and CDR2 SYDVKM. This CDR3 spans 16 amino acids. The CDR3 bases are TGTGCCAGCAGTTTTTTGTCAGGGGAAAAAAGGAATGAGCAGTTCTTC. Translating it yields CASSFLSGEKRNEQFF.

As for this clone: The sample carries other DNA sequences with the same CDR3. The chain employs TRBV5-1 and TRBJ2-5; no firm D call. Germline V gene data show CDR1 as SGHRS and CDR2 as YFSETQ. The CDR3 consists of 13 residues. Between the trimmed V and J ends, which lost 0 bases and 2 bases, there was a span of 5 bases. The CDR3 protein is CASSLGGQETQYF. The CDR3 DNA sequence: TGCGCCAGCAGCTTGGGCGGTCAAGAGACCCAGTACTTC.

The DNA for the CDR3 is TGTGCCAGCAGCTCGCTCAGGGGAAGGCTGGACACTGAAGCTTTCTTT. Protein product: CASSSLRGRLDTEAFF. The chain is built from TRBV7-9 and TRBJ1-1; D might be TRBD1 (6 bases). CDR3 length: 16 residues. Germline V lookup: CDR1 SEHNR, CDR2 FQNEAQ (reference sequence). V was trimmed by 4 bases and J by 3 bases, leaving 18 bases between them.

The rearrangement uses TRBV28 and TRBJ1-2, with a tentative D call TRBD1 (5 bases). Germline CDR1 reads MDHEN; CDR2 reads SYDVKM. This CDR3 region has 14 residues. Trimming removed 3 bases from V and 3 bases from J, with 11 bases in between. For the CDR3, the DNA is TGTGCCAGCAGTTTTCGGCAGGGTTACTATGGCTACACCTTC. As protein: CASSFRQGYYGYTF.

J is TRBJ2-1 and V is TRBV15; no definite D call. Germline assignment: CDR1 LNHNV and CDR2 YYDKDF (reference sequence). With 5 bases removed from V and 6 bases from J, the gap between germline ends came to 11 bases. The CDR3 has 13 amino acids. CDR3 sequence reads: CATSPPPSNEQFF. In DNA form, the CDR3 reads TGTGCCACCAGCCCTCCTCCCAGCAATGAGCAGTTCTTC.

The chain employs TRBV11-2 and TRBJ1-1, with D tentatively TRBD1 (5 bases). The CDR3 has 12 amino acids. Germline CDR1 SGHAT, CDR2 FQNNGV. V was clipped by 0 bases and J by 11 bases, with 10 bases between them. CDR3 protein: CASSLERGTAFF. The CDR3, as DNA: TGTGCCAGCAGCTTAGAAAGGGGAACGGCTTTCTTT.

The chain couples TRBV4-1 to TRBJ2-7, with D possibly TRBD2 on 6 matching bases. The germline V gene has CDR1 MGHRA and CDR2 YSYEKL. The V end lost 1 base, the J end lost 3 bases, and 16 bases lay between the germline ends. This CDR3 comprises 16 residues. CDR3 sequence (DNA): TGCGCCAGCAGCCAAGTTGTCGGTAGCGGAGACTACGAGCAGTACTTC. Amino acid sequence: CASSQVVGSGDYEQYF.

The rearrangement joins TRBV5-6 to TRBJ1-4, with D perhaps matching TRBD1 (5 bases). The V end was cut by 0 bases, the J end by 8 bases, with 14 bases between. This CDR3 is built from 15 residues. Germline V lookup: CDR1 SGHDT, CDR2 YYEEEE. CDR3 in amino acids: CASSLGGGTVEKLFF. The CDR3 DNA reads TGTGCCAGCAGCTTGGGGGGGGGAACAGTGGAAAAACTGTTTTTT. The variable domain in full, with the rest retrieved from reference TRBV5-6 and TRBJ1-4, is DAGVTQSPTHLIKTRGQQVTLRCSPKSGHDTVSWYQQALGQGPQFIFQYYEEEERQRGNFPDRFSGHQFPNYSSELNVNALLLGDSALYLCASSLGGGTVEKLFFGSGTQLSVL.

The chain recombines TRBV4-2 with TRBJ1-4, with 8 nucleotides matching TRBD1. The CDR3 has 18 residues. Germline CDR1 and CDR2: LGHNA and YNFKEQ. J was trimmed by 0 bases and V by 0 bases; bases with no gene match: 6. The CDR3 DNA follows: TGTGCCAGCAGCCAAGAACCTCCACAGGGGGCAACTAATGAAAAACTGTTTTTT. It translates to CASSQEPPQGATNEKLFF.

V is TRBV18 and J is TRBJ1-1; D may be TRBD1 (5 bases). Germline V gene data show CDR1 as KGHSH and CDR2 as LQKENI. This CDR3 region has 14 residues. Between the trimmed V and J ends, which lost 4 bases and 1 base, there was a span of 10 bases. CDR3 sequence (DNA): TGTGCCAGCTCACAGGGGAGGGGGAACACTGAAGCTTTCTTT. Translating it yields CASSQGRGNTEAFF.

The chain links TRBV6-1 to TRBJ1-4; D uncertain. The V and J ends lost 3 bases and 8 bases respectively, with 13 bases between them. Germline CDR1 reads MNHNS; CDR2 reads SASEGT. This CDR3 contains 14 residues. CDR3 sequence reads: CASSESSGQEKLFF. The CDR3, as DNA: TGTGCCAGCAGTGAGTCTTCGGGTCAAGAAAAACTGTTTTTT.